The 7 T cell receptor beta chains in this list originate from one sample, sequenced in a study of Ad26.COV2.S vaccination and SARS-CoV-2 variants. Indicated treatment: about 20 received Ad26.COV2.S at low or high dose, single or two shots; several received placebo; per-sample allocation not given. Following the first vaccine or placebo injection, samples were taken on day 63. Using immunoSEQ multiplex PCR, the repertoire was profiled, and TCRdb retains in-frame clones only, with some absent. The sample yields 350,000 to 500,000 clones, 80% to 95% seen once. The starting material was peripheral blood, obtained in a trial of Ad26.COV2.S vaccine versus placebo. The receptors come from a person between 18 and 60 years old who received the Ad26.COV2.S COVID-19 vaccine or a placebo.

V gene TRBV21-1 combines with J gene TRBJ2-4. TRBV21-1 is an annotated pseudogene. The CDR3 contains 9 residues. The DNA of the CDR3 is TGTGCCAGCAGCAAAGTTCAGTACTTC. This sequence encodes CASSKVQYF.

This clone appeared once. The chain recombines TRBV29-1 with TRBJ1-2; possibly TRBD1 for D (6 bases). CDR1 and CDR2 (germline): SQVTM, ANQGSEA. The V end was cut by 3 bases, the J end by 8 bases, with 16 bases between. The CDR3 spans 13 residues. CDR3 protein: CSVDTGYRGGYTF. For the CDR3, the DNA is TGCAGCGTTGATACAGGGTACCGCGGGGGCTACACCTTC.

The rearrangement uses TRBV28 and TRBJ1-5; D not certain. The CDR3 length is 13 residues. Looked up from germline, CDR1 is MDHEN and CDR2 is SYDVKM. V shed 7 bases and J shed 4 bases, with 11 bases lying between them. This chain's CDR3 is CASTMVRNQPQHF. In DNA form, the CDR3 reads TGTGCCAGCACGATGGTTAGAAATCAGCCCCAGCATTTT. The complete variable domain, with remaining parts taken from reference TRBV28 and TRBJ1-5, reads DVKVTQSSRYLVKRTGEKVFLECVQDMDHENMFWYRQDPGLGLRLIYFSYDVKMKEKGDIPEGYSVSREKKERFSLILESASTNQTSMYLCASTMVRNQPQHFGDGTRLSIL.

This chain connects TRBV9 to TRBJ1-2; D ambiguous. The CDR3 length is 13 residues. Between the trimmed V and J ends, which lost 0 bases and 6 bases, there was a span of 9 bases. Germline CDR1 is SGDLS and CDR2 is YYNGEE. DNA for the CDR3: TGTGCCAGCAGCGTAGATCCCGGGGATGGCTACACCTTC. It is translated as CASSVDPGDGYTF. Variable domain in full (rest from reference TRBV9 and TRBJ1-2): DSGVTQTPKHLITATGQRVTLRCSPRSGDLSVYWYQQSLDQGLQFLIQYYNGEERAKGNILERFSAQQFPDLHSELNLSSLELGDSALYFCASSVDPGDGYTFGSGTRLTVV.

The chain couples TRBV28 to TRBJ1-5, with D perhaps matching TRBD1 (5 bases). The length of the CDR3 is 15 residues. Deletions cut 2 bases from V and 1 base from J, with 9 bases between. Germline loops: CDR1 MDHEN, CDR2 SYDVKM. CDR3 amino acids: CASSLGGVSNQPQHF. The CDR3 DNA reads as TGTGCCAGCAGTTTAGGGGGGGTAAGCAATCAGCCCCAGCATTTT.

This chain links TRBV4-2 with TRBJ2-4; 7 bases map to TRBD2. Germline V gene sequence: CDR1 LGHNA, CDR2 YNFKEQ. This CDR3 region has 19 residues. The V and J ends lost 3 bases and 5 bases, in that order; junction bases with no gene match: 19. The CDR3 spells CASSQPGSLGGMRQNIQYF. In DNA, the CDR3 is TGTGCCAGCAGCCAGCCGGGTAGTCTGGGGGGGATGCGGCAAAACATTCAGTACTTC.

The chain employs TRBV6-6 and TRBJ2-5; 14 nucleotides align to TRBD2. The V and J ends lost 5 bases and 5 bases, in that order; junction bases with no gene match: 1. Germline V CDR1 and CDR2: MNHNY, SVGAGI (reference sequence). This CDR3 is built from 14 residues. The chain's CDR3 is CASSRLAGGETQYF. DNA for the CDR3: TGTGCCAGCAGTCGACTAGCGGGAGGGGAGACCCAGTACTTC.